The clone carrying this TCR beta chain was observed a few times. The antigen remains unidentified. One junction end disagrees with the germline gene, perhaps due to a read error. This sample is drawn from a study of tumor-infiltrating lymphocytes in primary liver carcinoma. Study-level information: Donors underwent surgery for histopathologically diagnosed primary liver carcinoma. Aged between 30 and 69 years, the patients were men and women. Read depth, roughly 3.65 to 7.13 million productive TCRbeta reads, did not differ significantly between tissues. The study, taken as a whole, reports: Tumors reached a significantly greater top-250-clone fraction than blood did (p = 0.039).

Researchers generated TCR beta cDNA from 500 to 600 ng of total RNA, relying on a constant-region primer. What produced the TCR beta libraries was three nested multiplex PCR rounds using slightly modified ARM-PCR. Amplification in the first two PCR rounds was performed using TRBV1-TRBV30 forward primers and a C-beta reverse primer for approximately 10 cycles each. TCRdb called the multiplex PCR reads again in MiXCR, with one record for every CDR3 protein. The repertoire consists of about 200,000 distinct CDR3 sequences, with roughly 61% occurring once and the leading ten covering 7% to 8.5%. The CDR3 has 16 residues. Per the germline V gene, CDR1 is SGHAT and CDR2 is FQNNGV. Germline DNA was extracted too, while blood RNA derived from unsorted whole blood.

The V and J genes are TRBV11-2 and TRBJ2-5; a possible D gene is TRBD1 (6 bases). Sequences were obtained from peripheral blood. The origin of this receptor is a woman aged 55-75 years with primary liver carcinoma and hepatitis B virus infection. The CDR3 sequence is CTSSLMAGLQGETQYF. The CDR3 region has the DNA TGTACCAGCAGCTTAATGGCAGGCCTACAGGGAGAGACCCAGTACTTC. Drawing the rest from reference TRBV11-2 and TRBJ2-5, the complete variable domain is EAGVAQSPRYKIIEKRQSVAFWCNPISGHATLYWYQQILGQGPKLLIQFQNNGVVDDSQLPKDRFSAERLKGVDSTLKIQPAKLEDSAVYLCTSSLMAGLQGETQYFGPGTRLLVL.